This T cell receptor beta chain was captured by sequencing in a study of blood T cell repertoires in COVID-19. At the level of the study: Samples taken during acute and convalescent COVID-19 were collected in the United States, Italy and Spain. The cDNA or gDNA used as material had been derived from T cells, B-cell-depleted T cells, or PBMCs.

The germline CDR1 and CDR2 sequences are SGHAT and FQNNGV. With 1 base removed from V and 6 bases from J, the gap between germline ends came to 3 bases. The CDR3 is 12 amino acids. Per the study methods: The authors estimated nucleated cell counts from reference gene primer amplification. Assay: immunoSEQ multiplex PCR; the TCRdb copy retains only in-frame clones and omits some. The DNA was the basis for D and trimming; V, J and clone size are from that table. The repertoire has roughly 87,000 clones, approximately 88% of them found once; the top ten carry 0.35% to 0.5%. This TCR was sampled from a man between 60 and 75 years old with acute or convalescent COVID-19. Sequencing was done on a sample of peripheral blood. The chain recombines TRBV11-2 with TRBJ2-2; D remains ambiguous. The CDR3 nucleotides read TGTGCCAGCAGCTTAGGCGCCGGGGAGCTGTTTTTT. It encodes CASSLGAGELFF.